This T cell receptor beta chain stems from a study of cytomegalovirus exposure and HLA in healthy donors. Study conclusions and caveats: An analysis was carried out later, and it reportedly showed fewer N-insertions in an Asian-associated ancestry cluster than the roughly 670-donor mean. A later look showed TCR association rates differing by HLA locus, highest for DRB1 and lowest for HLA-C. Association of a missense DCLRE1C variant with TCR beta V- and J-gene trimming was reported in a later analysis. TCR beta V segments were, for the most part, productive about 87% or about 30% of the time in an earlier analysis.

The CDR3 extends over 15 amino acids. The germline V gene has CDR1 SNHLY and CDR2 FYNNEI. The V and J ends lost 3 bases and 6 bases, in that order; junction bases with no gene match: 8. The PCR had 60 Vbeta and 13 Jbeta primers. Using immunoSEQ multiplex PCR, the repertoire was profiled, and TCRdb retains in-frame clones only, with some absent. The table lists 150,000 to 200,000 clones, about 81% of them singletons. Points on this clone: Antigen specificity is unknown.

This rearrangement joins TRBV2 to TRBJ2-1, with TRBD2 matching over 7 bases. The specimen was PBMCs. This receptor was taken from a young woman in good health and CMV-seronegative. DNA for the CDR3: TGTGCCAGCAGTGACGGGCTAGCGGTCGGCAATGAGCAGTTCTTC. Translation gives CASSDGLAVGNEQFF.